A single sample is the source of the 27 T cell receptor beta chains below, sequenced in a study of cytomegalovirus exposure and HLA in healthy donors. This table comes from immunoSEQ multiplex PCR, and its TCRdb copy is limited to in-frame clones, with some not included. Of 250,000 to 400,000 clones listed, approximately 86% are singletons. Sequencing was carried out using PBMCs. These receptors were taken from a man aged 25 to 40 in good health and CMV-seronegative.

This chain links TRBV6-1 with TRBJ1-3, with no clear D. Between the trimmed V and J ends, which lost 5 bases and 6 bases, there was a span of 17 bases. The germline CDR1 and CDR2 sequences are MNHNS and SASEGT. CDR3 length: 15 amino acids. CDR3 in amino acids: CASSFQASGENTIYF. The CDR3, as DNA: TGTGCCAGCAGTTTTCAGGCGAGCGGAGAAAACACCATATATTTT.

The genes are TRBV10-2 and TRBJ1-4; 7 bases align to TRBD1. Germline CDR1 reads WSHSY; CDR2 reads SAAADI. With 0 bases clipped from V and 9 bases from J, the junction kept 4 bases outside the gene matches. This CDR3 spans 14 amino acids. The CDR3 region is CASSESQQGKKLFF. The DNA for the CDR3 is TGCGCCAGCAGTGAGTCGCAACAGGGGAAAAAACTGTTTTTT.

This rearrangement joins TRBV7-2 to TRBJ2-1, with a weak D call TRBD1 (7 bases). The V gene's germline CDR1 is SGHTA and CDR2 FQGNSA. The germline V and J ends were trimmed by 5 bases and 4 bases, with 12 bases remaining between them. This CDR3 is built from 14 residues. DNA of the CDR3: TGTGCCAGCAGCGCGGGACAGAGTTACAATGAGCAGTTCTTC. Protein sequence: CASSAGQSYNEQFF.

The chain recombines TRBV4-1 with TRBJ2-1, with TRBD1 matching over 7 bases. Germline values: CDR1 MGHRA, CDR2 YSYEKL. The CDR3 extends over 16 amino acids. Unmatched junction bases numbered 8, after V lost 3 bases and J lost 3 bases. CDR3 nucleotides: TGCGCCAGCAGCCACACGACAGGGCCCGACTACAATGAGCAGTTCTTC. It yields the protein CASSHTTGPDYNEQFF.

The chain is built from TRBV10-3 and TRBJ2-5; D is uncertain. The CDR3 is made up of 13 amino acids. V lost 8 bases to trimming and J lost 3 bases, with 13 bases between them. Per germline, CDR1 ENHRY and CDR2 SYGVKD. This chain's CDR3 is CAIRVSEEETQYF. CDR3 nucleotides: TGTGCCATCCGTGTGTCCGAGGAAGAGACCCAGTACTTC.

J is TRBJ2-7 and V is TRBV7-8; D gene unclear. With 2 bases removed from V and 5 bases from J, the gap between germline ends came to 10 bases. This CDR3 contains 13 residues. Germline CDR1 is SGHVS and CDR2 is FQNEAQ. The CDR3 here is CASSLTPVDEQYF. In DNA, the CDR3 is TGTGCCAGCAGCTTAACTCCGGTTGACGAGCAGTACTTC.

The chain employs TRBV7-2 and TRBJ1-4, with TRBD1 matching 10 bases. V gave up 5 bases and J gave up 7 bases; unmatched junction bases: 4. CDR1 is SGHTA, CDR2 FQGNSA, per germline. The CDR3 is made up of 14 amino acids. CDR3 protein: CASSGRQGAEKLFF. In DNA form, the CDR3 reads TGTGCCAGCAGCGGCCGACAGGGGGCTGAAAAACTGTTTTTT.

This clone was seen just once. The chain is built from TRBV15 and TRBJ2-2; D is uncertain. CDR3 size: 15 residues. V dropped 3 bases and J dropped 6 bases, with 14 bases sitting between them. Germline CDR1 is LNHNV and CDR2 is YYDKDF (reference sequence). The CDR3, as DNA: TGTGCCACCAGCAGTGAAGACAACATCCCCGGGGAGCTGTTTTTT. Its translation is CATSSEDNIPGELFF.

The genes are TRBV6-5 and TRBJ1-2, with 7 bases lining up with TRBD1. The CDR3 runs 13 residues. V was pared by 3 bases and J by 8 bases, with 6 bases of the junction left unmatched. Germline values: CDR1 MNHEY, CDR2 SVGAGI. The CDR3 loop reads CASSYRTGSGYTF. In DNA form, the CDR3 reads TGTGCCAGCAGTTATCGGACAGGTTCGGGCTACACCTTC.

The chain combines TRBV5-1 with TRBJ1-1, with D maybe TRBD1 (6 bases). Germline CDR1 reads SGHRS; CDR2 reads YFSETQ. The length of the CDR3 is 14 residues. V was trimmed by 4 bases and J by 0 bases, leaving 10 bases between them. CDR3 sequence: CASSKDRLNTEAFF. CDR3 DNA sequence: TGCGCCAGCAGCAAGGACAGACTGAACACTGAAGCTTTCTTT. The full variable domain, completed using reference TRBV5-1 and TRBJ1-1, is KAGVTQTPRYLIKTRGQQVTLSCSPISGHRSVSWYQQTPGQGLQFLFEYFSETQRNKGNFPGRFSGRQFSNSRSEMNVSTLELGDSALYLCASSKDRLNTEAFFGQGTRLTVV.

The CDR3 coding sequence is TGTGCCAGCAGCGTCGGGCGTTGGGAGGAAGCTTTCTTT. Translating it yields CASSVGRWEEAFF. The chain is built from TRBV7-8 and TRBJ1-1; D is ambiguous. The CDR3 totals 13 residues. CDR1 and CDR2 (germline): SGHVS, FQNEAQ. V was trimmed by 5 bases and J by 8 bases, leaving 15 bases between them. Looking up the rest from reference TRBV7-8 and TRBJ1-1 gives the full variable domain: GAGVSQSPRYKVAKRGQDVALRCDPISGHVSLFWYQQALGQGPEFLTYFQNEAQLDKSGLPSDRFFAERPEGSVSTLKIQRTQQEDSAVYLCASSVGRWEEAFFGQGTRLTVV.

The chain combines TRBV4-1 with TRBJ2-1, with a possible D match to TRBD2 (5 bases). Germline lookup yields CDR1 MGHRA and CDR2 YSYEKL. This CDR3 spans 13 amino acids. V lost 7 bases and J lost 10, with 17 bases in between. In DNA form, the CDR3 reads TGCGCCAGCACCCCCCCGGGAAGCGGAGAGCAGTTCTTC. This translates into CASTPPGSGEQFF.

The CDR3 bases are TGTGCCAGCAGCGCGGACCCGGGGGCACCCCTCCACTTT. This translates into CASSADPGAPLHF. The J gene is TRBJ1-6, the V gene TRBV6-4, with a tentative D call TRBD1 (5 bases). The V and J ends lost 6 bases and 11 bases respectively, with 14 bases between them. Germline CDR1 and CDR2: MRHNA and SNTAGT. This CDR3 is built from 13 residues.

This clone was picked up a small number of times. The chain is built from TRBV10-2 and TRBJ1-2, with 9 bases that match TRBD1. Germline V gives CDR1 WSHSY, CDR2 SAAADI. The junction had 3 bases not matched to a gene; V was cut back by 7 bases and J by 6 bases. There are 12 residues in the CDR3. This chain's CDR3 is CASTTGGDGYTF. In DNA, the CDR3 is TGCGCCAGCACCACAGGGGGCGATGGCTACACCTTC.

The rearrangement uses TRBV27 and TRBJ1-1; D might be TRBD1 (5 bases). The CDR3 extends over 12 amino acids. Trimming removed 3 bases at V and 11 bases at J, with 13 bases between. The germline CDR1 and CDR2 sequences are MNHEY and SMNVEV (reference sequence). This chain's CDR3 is CASSFRGREAFF. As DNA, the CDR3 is TGTGCCAGCAGTTTCCGGGGGAGGGAGGCTTTCTTT.

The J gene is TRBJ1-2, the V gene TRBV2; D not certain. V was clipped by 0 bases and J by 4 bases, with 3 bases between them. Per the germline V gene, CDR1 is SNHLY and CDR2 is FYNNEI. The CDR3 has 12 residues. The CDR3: CASSEAVYGYTF. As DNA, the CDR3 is TGTGCCAGCAGTGAAGCCGTCTATGGCTACACCTTC.

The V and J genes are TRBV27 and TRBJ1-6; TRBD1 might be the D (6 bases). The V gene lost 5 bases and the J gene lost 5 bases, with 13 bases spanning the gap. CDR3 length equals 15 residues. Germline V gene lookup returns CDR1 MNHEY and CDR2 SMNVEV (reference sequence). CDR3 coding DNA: TGTGCCAGCAGTCTCGACAGGAGAGATAATTCACCCCTCCACTTT. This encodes CASSLDRRDNSPLHF.

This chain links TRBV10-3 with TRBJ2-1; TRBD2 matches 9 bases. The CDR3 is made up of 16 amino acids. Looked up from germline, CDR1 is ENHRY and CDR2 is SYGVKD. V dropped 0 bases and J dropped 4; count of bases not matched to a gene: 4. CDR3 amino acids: CAISESSAGGYNEQFF. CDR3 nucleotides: TGTGCCATCAGTGAGTCATCAGCGGGGGGATACAATGAGCAGTTCTTC.

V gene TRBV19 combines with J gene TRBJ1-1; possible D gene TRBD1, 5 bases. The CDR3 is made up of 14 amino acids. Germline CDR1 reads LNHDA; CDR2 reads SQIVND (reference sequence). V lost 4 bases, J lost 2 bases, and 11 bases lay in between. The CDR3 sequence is CASSNDRRNTEAFF. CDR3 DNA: TGTGCCAGTAGTAACGACAGAAGAAACACTGAAGCTTTCTTT.

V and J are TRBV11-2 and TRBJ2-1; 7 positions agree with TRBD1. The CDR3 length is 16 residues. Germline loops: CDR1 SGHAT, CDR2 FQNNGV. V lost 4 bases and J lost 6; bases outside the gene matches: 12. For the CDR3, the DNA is TGTGCCAGCAGCTCTCCAGACAGGGCGGTAGGCAATGAGCAGTTCTTC. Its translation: CASSSPDRAVGNEQFF.

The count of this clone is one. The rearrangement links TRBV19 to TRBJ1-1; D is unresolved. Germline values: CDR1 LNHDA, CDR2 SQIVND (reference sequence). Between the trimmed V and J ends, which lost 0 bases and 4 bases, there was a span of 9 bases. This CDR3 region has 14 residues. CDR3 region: CASSIEGRSTEAFF. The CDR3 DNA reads TGTGCCAGTAGTATAGAGGGCAGAAGCACTGAAGCTTTCTTT.

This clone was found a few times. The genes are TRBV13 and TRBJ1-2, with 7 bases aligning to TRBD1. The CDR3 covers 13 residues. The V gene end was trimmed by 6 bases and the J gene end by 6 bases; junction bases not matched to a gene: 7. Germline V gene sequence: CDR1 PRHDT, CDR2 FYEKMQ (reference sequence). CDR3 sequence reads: CASRSQGEHGYTF. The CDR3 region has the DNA TGTGCCAGCAGATCCCAGGGGGAGCATGGCTACACCTTC. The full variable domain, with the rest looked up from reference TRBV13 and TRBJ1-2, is AAGVIQSPRHLIKEKRETATLKCYPIPRHDTVYWYQQGPGQDPQFLISFYEKMQSDKGSIPDRFSAQQFSDYHSELNMSSLELGDSALYFCASRSQGEHGYTFGSGTRLTVV.

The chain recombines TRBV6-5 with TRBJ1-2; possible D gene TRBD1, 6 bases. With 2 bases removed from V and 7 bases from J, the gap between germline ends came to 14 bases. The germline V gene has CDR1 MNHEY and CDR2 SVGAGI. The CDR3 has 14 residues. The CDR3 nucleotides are TGTGCCAGCAGTTACAGCTTACAGGGTGGTGGCTACACCTTC. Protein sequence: CASSYSLQGGGYTF.

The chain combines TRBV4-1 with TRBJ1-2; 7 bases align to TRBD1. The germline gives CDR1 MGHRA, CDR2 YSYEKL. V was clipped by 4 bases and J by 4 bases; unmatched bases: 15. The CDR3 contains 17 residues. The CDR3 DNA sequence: TGCGCCAGCAGCCCAACGAACCGGGACAGTGAAATCTATGGCTACACCTTC. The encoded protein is CASSPTNRDSEIYGYTF.

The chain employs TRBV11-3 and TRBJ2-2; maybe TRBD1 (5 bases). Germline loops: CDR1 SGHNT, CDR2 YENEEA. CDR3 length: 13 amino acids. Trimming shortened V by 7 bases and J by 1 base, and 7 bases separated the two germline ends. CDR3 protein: CASNQGNTGELFF. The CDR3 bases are TGTGCCAGCAATCAGGGGAACACCGGGGAGCTGTTTTTT.

In DNA form, the CDR3 reads TGTGCCAGCAGTTTTAACCGGGGCAGGGGATTCTACGAGCAGTACTTC. It codes for CASSFNRGRGFYEQYF. V usage is TRBV6-5 and J usage is TRBJ2-5; weak D call: TRBD1 (6 bases). The DNA end lines up better with TRBJ2-7; the J call may be wrong. This CDR3 spans 16 amino acids. Germline CDR1 MNHEY, CDR2 SVGAGI.

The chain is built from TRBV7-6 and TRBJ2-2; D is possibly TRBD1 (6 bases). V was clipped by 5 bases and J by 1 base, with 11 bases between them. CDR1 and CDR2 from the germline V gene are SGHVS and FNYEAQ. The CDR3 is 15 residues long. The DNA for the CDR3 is TGTGCCAGCAGCCCGAGGGGGTTGAACACCGGGGAGCTGTTTTTT. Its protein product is CASSPRGLNTGELFF.